This T cell receptor beta chain was profiled in a study of T-cell memory formation after mild COVID-19. General observations from the study: Clones that got smaller from day 15 to 85 had even CD4/CD8, while clones growing later tipped toward CD4+. Whether second-wave clones peaking at day 37 were SARS-CoV-2 specific went unconfirmed.

This clonotype was detected once. Its antigen remains unknown. The junction departs from the called germline gene at one end, perhaps through a read error. The CDR3 sequence is 11 residues long. Germline V gene lookup returns CDR1 SQVTM and CDR2 ANQGSEA. From 5'RACE with constant-segment primers came TCR alpha and TCR beta cDNA libraries that carried sample barcodes and UMIs. TCRdb processed the 5' RACE reads anew with MiXCR; each CDR3 protein has one entry. Found here are hundreds of thousands of distinct CDR3 sequences, 15% of them singletons; the top ten hold 2.1%. This chain uses TRBV29-1 with TRBJ1-1; D is unclear. Sample: PBMCs or a T cell subset sorted from them (not recorded which). The sequence came from an adult woman who had mild COVID-19 (a few samples of this study predate the infection). Cell type and time point are not known. CDR3 DNA sequence: TGCAGCGTTGGGACTCGGGCCGAGGTCGTCTTT. Encoded protein: CSVGTRAEVVF.